This TCR beta chain derives from a study of T cells expressing NK-cell markers. TCRdb derives one entry per CDR3 protein from the 5' RACE reads, leaving out DNA. The sample is made up of hundreds of thousands of distinct CDR3 sequences, and the top ten hold roughly 3.6% of it. Germline V gives CDR1 SGHDT, CDR2 YYEEEE. This CDR3 is built from 16 residues. The sequenced material came from blood T cells: a sorted CD56 or NKG2C T cell subset, CD4+ or CD8+ T cells, or bulk PBMC T cells (not recorded which). The gene calls are TRBV5-6 and TRBJ2-1; there is no DNA to check the TCRdb D call of TRBD1. The clonotype was recovered from a man younger than 35 in good health. CDR3 protein: CASSLPGSGTLLEQFF.